Below are 14 T cell receptor beta chains sequenced from a single sample in a study of Tregs in tolerant kidney transplant recipients. The table came from immunoSEQ multiplex PCR; TCRdb's copy has only in-frame clones and leaves some out. The sample carries roughly 14,000 clones, approximately 90% recorded once. The sample was CD8+ T cells from blood. These receptors were collected from a human donor in good health.

The chain joins TRBV4-2 to TRBJ2-3; D remains unclear. The V end lost 4 bases, the J end lost 3 bases, and 2 bases lay between the germline ends. The CDR3 runs 11 residues. The V gene's germline CDR1 is LGHNA and CDR2 YNFKEQ. DNA of the CDR3: TGTGCCAGCAGCCTGACAGATACGCAGTATTTT. Translated: CASSLTDTQYF.

The V gene is TRBV25-1, the J gene TRBJ1-4; D might be TRBD1 (6 bases). V was pared by 6 bases and J by 4 bases, with 18 bases between. Germline lookup yields CDR1 MGHDK and CDR2 SYGVNS. CDR3 size: 16 residues. The CDR3 nucleotides read TGTGCCAGCAGCCCCCAGGGGACAAGCCATAATGAAAAACTGTTTTTT. Encoded protein: CASSPQGTSHNEKLFF.

The chain links TRBV9 to TRBJ2-7; D is perhaps TRBD1 (6 bases). This CDR3 has 18 amino acids. Germline assignment: CDR1 SGDLS and CDR2 YYNGEE. Trimming stripped 3 bases from V and 0 bases from J, with 22 bases between. The CDR3 bases are TGTGCCAGCAGCGACCCTATAATGAACAGGGAGATCTCCTACGAGCAGTACTTC. Its translation: CASSDPIMNREISYEQYF.

The CDR3 sequence: CASSMGQGGEKLFF. The DNA of the CDR3 is TGTGCCAGCAGCATGGGACAGGGCGGTGAAAAACTGTTTTTT. This chain joins TRBV28 and TRBJ1-4; 9 nucleotides align to TRBD1. Germline lookup yields CDR1 MDHEN and CDR2 SYDVKM. This CDR3 region has 14 residues. V trimming: 6 bases; J trimming: 7 bases; junction bases outside the gene matches: 6. Based on the CDR3 plus reference TRBV28 and TRBJ1-4, the full variable domain is DVKVTQSSRYLVKRTGEKVFLECVQDMDHENMFWYRQDPGLGLRLIYFSYDVKMKEKGDIPEGYSVSREKKERFSLILESASTNQTSMYLCASSMGQGGEKLFFGSGTQLSVL.

This chain connects TRBV29-1 to TRBJ1-2; tentatively, D is TRBD1 (5 bases). V shed 7 bases and J shed 4 bases, with 16 bases lying between them. The germline CDR1 and CDR2 sequences are SQVTM and ANQGSEA. This CDR3 contains 13 residues. The CDR3 reads CSARAEESYGYTF. The CDR3 bases are TGCAGCGCCAGGGCCGAGGAGAGCTATGGCTACACCTTC.

This chain links TRBV6-6 with TRBJ2-5; D gene ambiguous. CDR3 length: 13 residues. Germline loops: CDR1 MNHNY, CDR2 SVGAGI (reference sequence). Trimming stripped 4 bases from V and 5 bases from J, with 11 bases between. DNA for the CDR3: TGTGCCAGCAGTTTAAGAAAGGAGGAGACCCAGTACTTC. This translates into CASSLRKEETQYF.

The chain is built from TRBV4-2 and TRBJ2-1, with no clear D. Germline V CDR1 and CDR2: LGHNA, YNFKEQ. V gave up 0 bases and J gave up 13 bases, with 16 bases separating them. CDR3 length: 14 amino acids. The CDR3 is CASSQDTTSKDQFF. The CDR3 DNA follows: TGTGCCAGCAGCCAAGATACCACTTCCAAGGATCAGTTCTTC.

The chain carries TRBV29-1 and TRBJ2-3; tentative D call: TRBD2 (6 bases). Between the trimmed V and J ends, which lost 3 bases and 2 bases, there was a span of 21 bases. The CDR3 totals 17 residues. Germline assignment: CDR1 SQVTM and CDR2 ANQGSEA. In nucleotides, the CDR3 is TGCAGCGTTGATTTAGCGGAGGCCCTACCGTTCACAGATACGCAGTATTTT. It specifies CSVDLAEALPFTDTQYF.

The chain links TRBV27 to TRBJ2-2; a possible D gene is TRBD1 (6 bases). CDR3 length: 18 residues. Trimming removed 7 bases from V and 5 bases from J, with 26 bases in between. The germline V gene encodes CDR1 MNHEY and CDR2 SMNVEV (reference sequence). This CDR3 is CASTPRLQGPSRTGELFF. CDR3 bases: TGTGCCAGCACCCCTAGGCTACAGGGCCCCTCGCGTACCGGGGAGCTGTTTTTT.

The CDR3 DNA is TGTGCCAGCAGTTACCTGAACGGAATGGGCTACACCTTC. Translated, it gives CASSYLNGMGYTF. This chain uses TRBV6-9 with TRBJ1-2; D not certain. Trimming stripped 3 bases from V and 8 bases from J, with 13 bases between. CDR1 and CDR2 from the germline V gene are MNHGY and SVAAGI. The CDR3 loop spans 13 amino acids.

This clone came up a few times. The V and J genes are TRBV4-1 and TRBJ1-2; no clear D gene. CDR1 is MGHRA, CDR2 YSYEKL, per germline. This CDR3 has 13 residues. Trimming cost V 0 bases and J 5 bases, with 7 bases left between them. The CDR3 is CASSQDRSYGYTF. The CDR3 region has the DNA TGCGCCAGCAGCCAAGATCGGTCATATGGCTACACCTTC.

The chain uses TRBV15 and TRBJ2-7; no reliable D call. Trimming shortened V by 0 bases and J by 0 bases, and 9 bases separated the two germline ends. Germline assignment: CDR1 LNHNV and CDR2 YYDKDF (reference sequence). This CDR3 spans 15 amino acids. The CDR3 sequence: CATSRDLAGSYEQYF. The CDR3 DNA reads as TGTGCCACCAGCAGAGATCTGGCAGGCTCCTACGAGCAGTACTTC.

This chain uses TRBV9 with TRBJ2-3; D not certain. Trimming cost V 3 bases and J 0 bases, with 29 bases left between them. Germline V gene data show CDR1 as SGDLS and CDR2 as YYNGEE. The CDR3 length is 21 residues. The CDR3 spells CASSETPWAGAAASSTDTQYF. In DNA, the CDR3 is TGTGCCAGCAGCGAGACACCCTGGGCAGGTGCCGCTGCGTCTAGCACAGATACGCAGTATTTT.

The V gene is TRBV7-2, the J gene TRBJ1-2, with a possible D match to TRBD1 (6 bases). The V gene's germline CDR1 is SGHTA and CDR2 FQGNSA. This CDR3 has 15 residues. Trimming left V 4 bases short and J 4 bases short, with 16 bases between. This CDR3 reads CASSYIMTGSYGYTF. CDR3 nucleotide sequence: TGTGCCAGCAGCTACATTATGACAGGATCCTATGGCTACACCTTC.